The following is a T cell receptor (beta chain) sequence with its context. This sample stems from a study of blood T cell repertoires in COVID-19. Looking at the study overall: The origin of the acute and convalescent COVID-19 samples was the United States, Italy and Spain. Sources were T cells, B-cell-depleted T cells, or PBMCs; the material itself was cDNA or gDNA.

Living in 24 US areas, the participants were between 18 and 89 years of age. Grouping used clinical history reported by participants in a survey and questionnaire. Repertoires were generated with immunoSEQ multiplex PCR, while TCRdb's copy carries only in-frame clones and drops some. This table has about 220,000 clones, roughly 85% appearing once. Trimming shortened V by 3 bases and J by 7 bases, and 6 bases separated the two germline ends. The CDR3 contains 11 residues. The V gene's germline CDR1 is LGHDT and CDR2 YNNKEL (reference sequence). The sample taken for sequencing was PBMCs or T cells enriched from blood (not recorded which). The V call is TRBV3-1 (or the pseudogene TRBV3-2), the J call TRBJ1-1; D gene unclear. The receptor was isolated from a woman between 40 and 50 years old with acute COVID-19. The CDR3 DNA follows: TGTGCCAGCAGCCACTTTAATGAAGCTTTCTTT. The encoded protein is CASSHFNEAFF.